A single sample gave rise to the 20 T cell receptor beta chains below, sequenced in a study of blood T cells in healthy people across ages. Sample-barcoded 5' priming and a J-beta primer mix drove a second PCR of 7 to 11 cycles. One entry per CDR3 protein, called by TCRdb with MiXCR from the 5' RACE reads. The data show 700,000 or so distinct CDR3 sequences, roughly two fifths seen once. Sequencing was performed on blood. Every receptor here comes from an elderly man in good health.

This clonotype was seen a few times. The chain links TRBV4-2 to TRBJ2-1; D gene ambiguous. The CDR3 loop spans 16 amino acids. Deletions cut 0 bases from V and 5 bases from J, with 14 bases between. CDR1 and CDR2 from the germline V gene are LGHNA and YNFKEQ. CDR3 in DNA: TGTGCCAGCAGCCAAGAAGGGCAGGACCCAAACAATGAGCAGTTCTTC. It translates to CASSQEGQDPNNEQFF.

The chain couples TRBV5-1 to TRBJ2-3, with 12 bases aligning to TRBD1. After removal of 3 bases from V and 5 bases from J, the junction contained 10 bases not matched to a gene. This CDR3 comprises 17 residues. The germline gives CDR1 SGHRS, CDR2 YFSETQ. This CDR3 reads CASSWTGTGGSGDTQYF. DNA of the CDR3: TGCGCCAGCAGCTGGACCGGGACAGGGGGCTCGGGAGATACGCAGTATTTT.

There are a few counts of this clonotype. V is TRBV5-1 and J is TRBJ2-1; 7 nucleotides agree with TRBD2. In germline, CDR1 is SGHRS, CDR2 YFSETQ. The CDR3 contains 16 residues. V trimming: 4 bases; J trimming: 8 bases; junction bases outside the gene matches: 15. The CDR3 loop is CASSPPLGGGLDEQFF. CDR3 DNA sequence: TGCGCCAGCAGCCCACCTCTTGGGGGAGGGCTAGATGAGCAGTTCTTC.

This chain links TRBV7-2 with TRBJ2-7, with D unclear. The J call is in doubt because the DNA end fits TRBJ2-5 better. This CDR3 is 12 amino acids long. In germline, CDR1 is SGHTA, CDR2 FQGNSA. The CDR3 is CASSLDIETQYF. The DNA of the CDR3 is TGTGCCAGCAGCCTCGACATAGAGACCCAGTACTTC.

Comments on this clonotype: Sequence at one end of the junction differs from germline and may be a read error. This chain connects TRBV7-2 to TRBJ2-3, with unresolved D. The CDR3 runs to 13 residues. CDR1 SGHTA and CDR2 FQGNSA come from the germline V gene. CDR3 region: CASSLGLPNTQYF. CDR3 DNA sequence: TGTGCAAGCAGCTTAGGGCTCCCCAATACGCAGTATTTT.

This clonotype occurred a few times. The V and J genes are TRBV28 and TRBJ2-3, with TRBD2 matching over 11 bases. The J segment lost 4 bases and the V segment lost 2 bases, leaving 5 bases of the junction unmatched. Germline V gene lookup returns CDR1 MDHEN and CDR2 SYDVKM. The CDR3 has 16 residues. The CDR3 nucleotides read TGTGCCAGCAGTTTAAAGGGACTAGCGGTCGCAGATACGCAGTATTTT. Its translation: CASSLKGLAVADTQYF.

The J gene is TRBJ2-7, the V gene TRBV5-1; TRBD1 matches at 8 bases. The CDR3 extends over 14 amino acids. With V trimmed by 4 bases and J by 2 bases, 5 bases remained unmatched. Germline V lookup: CDR1 SGHRS, CDR2 YFSETQ. DNA for the CDR3: TGCGCCAGCAGCCAATGGACAGGGCCCTACGAGCAGTACTTC. It translates to CASSQWTGPYEQYF.

The chain employs TRBV5-1 and TRBJ1-6; 9 bases agree with TRBD1. The CDR3 length is 15 residues. The trim removed 0 bases at V and 10 bases at J, leaving 5 bases unmatched. Germline lookup yields CDR1 SGHRS and CDR2 YFSETQ. The DNA of the CDR3 is TGCGCCAGCAGCTTGGGGGGACAGGGTGGATCACCCCTCCACTTT. Its protein is CASSLGGQGGSPLHF. The variable domain in full, completed from reference TRBV5-1 and TRBJ1-6, reads KAGVTQTPRYLIKTRGQQVTLSCSPISGHRSVSWYQQTPGQGLQFLFEYFSETQRNKGNFPGRFSGRQFSNSRSEMNVSTLELGDSALYLCASSLGGQGGSPLHFGNGTRLTVT.

The V and J genes are TRBV20-1 and TRBJ1-5; D possibly corresponds to TRBD1 (6 bases). Germline assignment: CDR1 DFQATT and CDR2 SNEGSKA (reference sequence). The CDR3 is 13 residues long. V lost 2 bases and J lost 5, with 10 bases in between. CDR3 sequence: CSARNREDQPQHF. The CDR3 DNA reads TGCAGTGCTAGAAACAGGGAGGATCAGCCCCAGCATTTT.

This CDR3 is CASSLNRQEAFF. CDR3 in DNA: TGTGCCAGCAGCTTAAATCGCCAGGAAGCTTTCTTT. The chain carries TRBV7-2 and TRBJ1-1, with D unclear. CDR3 length: 12 residues. Germline CDR1 is SGHTA and CDR2 is FQGNSA. V lost 2 bases to trimming and J lost 8 bases, with 9 bases between them.

This clonotype was counted between two and nine times. This chain uses TRBV6-2 or TRBV6-3 with TRBJ1-2; D ambiguous. The CDR3 runs 14 residues. V was shortened by 2 bases and J by 3 bases, with 10 bases between the two germline ends. Per germline, CDR1 MNHEY and CDR2 SVGEGT. CDR3 bases: TGTGCCAGCAGTTACGTTGCAGGCGACTATGGCTACACCTTC. Its translation: CASSYVAGDYGYTF.

The chain has TRBV6-5 and TRBJ2-7, with no clear D. The end of the DNA is better explained by TRBJ2-5, so the J call may be wrong. The germline gives CDR1 MNHEY, CDR2 SVGAGI. The CDR3 runs to 15 residues. This chain's CDR3 is CASRPRNVGQETQYF. Here the CDR3 DNA reads TGTGCCAGCAGGCCCCGGAACGTGGGCCAAGAGACCCAGTACTTC.

J is TRBJ2-5 and V is TRBV11-3; D not certain. Matching the DNA end better, TRBJ2-7 makes the J call doubtful. The germline CDR1 and CDR2 sequences are SGHNT and YENEEA. The CDR3 totals 13 residues. This chain's CDR3 is CASSFSTYYEQYF. The CDR3 bases are TGTGCCAGCAGCTTTTCCACCTACTACGAGCAGTACTTC.

This clonotype was observed a few times. The chain recombines TRBV25-1 with TRBJ2-5; TRBD1 matches at 7 bases. Germline trimming cut 9 bases from V and 2 bases from J; bases unmatched to any gene: 9. Per germline, CDR1 MGHDK and CDR2 SYGVNS. This CDR3 is built from 14 residues. For the CDR3, the DNA is TGTGCCAGTAATCTAGGGACAGCGCAAGAGACCCAGTACTTC. It encodes CASNLGTAQETQYF.

The rearrangement joins TRBV6-2 or TRBV6-3 to TRBJ2-5; D perhaps matches TRBD2 (5 bases). V lost 1 base and J 11 bases, leaving 17 bases between the germline ends. The CDR3 has 14 residues. In germline, CDR1 is MNHEY, CDR2 SVGEGT. The CDR3 coding sequence is TGTGCCAGCAGTTACTTCTCTAGCACCAATGAGCAGTACTTC. It encodes CASSYFSSTNEQYF.

The V gene is TRBV29-1, the J gene TRBJ2-1; a possible D gene is TRBD2 (6 bases). The ends were cut back, 4 bases at V and 7 bases at J, with 14 bases in the middle. CDR3 length equals 13 residues. Germline V gives CDR1 SQVTM, CDR2 ANQGSEA. The CDR3 region has the DNA TGCAGCGTTGCCGAGCGGGCCGCAAATGAGCAGTTCTTC. This codes for CSVAERAANEQFF.

The gene calls are TRBV6-2 or TRBV6-3 and TRBJ1-2; D unresolved. The germline V gene has CDR1 MNHEY and CDR2 SVGEGT. The CDR3 consists of 13 residues. Trimming pared 5 bases from V and 3 bases from J, leaving 10 bases between. In DNA, the CDR3 is TGTGCCAGCAGTCAGACCGGGGACTATGGCTACACCTTC. This codes for CASSQTGDYGYTF.

As concerns this clonotype: A junction boundary mismatches the germline segment, possibly from a read error. The J gene is TRBJ2-1, the V gene TRBV7-9; D perhaps matches TRBD1 (6 bases). Germline values: CDR1 SEHNR, CDR2 FQNEAQ (reference sequence). The CDR3 runs 14 residues. CDR3 coding DNA: TGTGCCAGCAACTTAGAACAGGGTTACAATGAGCAGTTCTTC. Translation gives CASNLEQGYNEQFF.

The CDR3 loop is CATRPQDGDEQFF. The CDR3 nucleotides read TGTGCCACCAGACCCCAGGATGGCGATGAGCAGTTCTTC. The gene calls are TRBV15 and TRBJ2-1; D is unresolved. CDR1 is LNHNV and CDR2 is YYDKDF in the germline V gene (reference sequence). This CDR3 contains 13 residues. Trimming took 6 bases from V and 8 from J, leaving 14 bases between them. The full variable domain, rest sourced from reference TRBV15 and TRBJ2-1, is DAMVIQNPRYQVTQFGKPVTLSCSQTLNHNVMYWYQQKSSQAPKLLFHYYDKDFNNEADTPDNFQSRRPNTSFCFLDIRSPGLGDTAMYLCATRPQDGDEQFFGPGTRLTVL.

Details on this clonotype: An end of the junction does not agree with germline; a read error may underlie this. The chain is built from TRBV6-1 and TRBJ2-6; D is unresolved. The germline V gene encodes CDR1 MNHNS and CDR2 SASEGT. CDR3 length: 19 amino acids. The CDR3: CASSERDGSVSSGANVLTF. The CDR3 DNA is TGTGCCAGCAGTGAAAGGGATGGCAGTGTGAGCTCTGGAGCCAACGTCCTGACTTTC.